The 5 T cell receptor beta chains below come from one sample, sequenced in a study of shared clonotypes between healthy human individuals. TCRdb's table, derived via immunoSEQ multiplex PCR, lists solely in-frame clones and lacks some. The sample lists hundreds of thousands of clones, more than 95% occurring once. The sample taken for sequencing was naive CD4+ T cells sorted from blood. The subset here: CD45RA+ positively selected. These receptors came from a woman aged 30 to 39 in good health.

In nucleotides, the CDR3 is TGTGCCAGCACTTTCTCGGGGGCCTATAATTCACCCCTCCACTTT. Its translation is CASTFSGAYNSPLHF. The V call is TRBV28, the J call TRBJ1-6; TRBD1 is a possible D gene (5 bases). Germline V gene lookup returns CDR1 MDHEN and CDR2 SYDVKM. CDR3 length equals 15 residues. V lost 7 bases, J lost 2 bases, and 12 bases lay in between.

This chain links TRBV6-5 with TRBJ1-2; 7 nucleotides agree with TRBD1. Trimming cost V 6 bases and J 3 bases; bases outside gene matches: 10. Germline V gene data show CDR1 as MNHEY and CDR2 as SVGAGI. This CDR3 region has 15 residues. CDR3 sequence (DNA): TGTGCCAGCAGGGTGGTAGGGGGCGAACACTATGGCTACACCTTC. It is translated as CASRVVGGEHYGYTF.

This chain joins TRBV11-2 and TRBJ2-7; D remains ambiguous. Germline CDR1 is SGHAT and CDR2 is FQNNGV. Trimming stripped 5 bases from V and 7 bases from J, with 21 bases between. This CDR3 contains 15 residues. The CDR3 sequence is CASSLSQGPSGEQYF. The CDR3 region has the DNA TGTGCCAGCAGCCTTTCCCAAGGACCGTCGGGTGAGCAGTACTTC.

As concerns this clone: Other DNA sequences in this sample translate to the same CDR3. For the CDR3, the DNA is TGTGCCAGTAGTATTCGGTTAAACACTGAAGCTTTCTTT. It is translated as CASSIRLNTEAFF. The chain has TRBV19 and TRBJ1-1, with D uncertain. Germline CDR1 is LNHDA and CDR2 is SQIVND (reference sequence). CDR3 size: 13 residues. The V end was cut by 3 bases, the J end by 2 bases, with 7 bases between. Drawing the rest from reference TRBV19 and TRBJ1-1, the complete variable domain is DGGITQSPKYLFRKEGQNVTLSCEQNLNHDAMYWYRQDPGQGLRLIYYSQIVNDFQKGDIAEGYSVSREKKESFPLTVTSAQKNPTAFYLCASSIRLNTEAFFGQGTRLTVV.

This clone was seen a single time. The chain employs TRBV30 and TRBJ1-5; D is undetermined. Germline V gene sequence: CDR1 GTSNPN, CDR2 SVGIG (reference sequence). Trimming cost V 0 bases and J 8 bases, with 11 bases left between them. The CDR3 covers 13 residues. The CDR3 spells CAWSVEGTKPQHF. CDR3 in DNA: TGTGCCTGGAGTGTCGAAGGAACGAAGCCCCAGCATTTT. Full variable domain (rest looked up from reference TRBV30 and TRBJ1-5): SQTIHQWPATLVQPVGSPLSLECTVEGTSNPNLYWYRQAAGRGLQLLFYSVGIGQISSEVPQNLSASRPQDRQFILSSKKLLLSDSGFYLCAWSVEGTKPQHFGDGTRLSIL.